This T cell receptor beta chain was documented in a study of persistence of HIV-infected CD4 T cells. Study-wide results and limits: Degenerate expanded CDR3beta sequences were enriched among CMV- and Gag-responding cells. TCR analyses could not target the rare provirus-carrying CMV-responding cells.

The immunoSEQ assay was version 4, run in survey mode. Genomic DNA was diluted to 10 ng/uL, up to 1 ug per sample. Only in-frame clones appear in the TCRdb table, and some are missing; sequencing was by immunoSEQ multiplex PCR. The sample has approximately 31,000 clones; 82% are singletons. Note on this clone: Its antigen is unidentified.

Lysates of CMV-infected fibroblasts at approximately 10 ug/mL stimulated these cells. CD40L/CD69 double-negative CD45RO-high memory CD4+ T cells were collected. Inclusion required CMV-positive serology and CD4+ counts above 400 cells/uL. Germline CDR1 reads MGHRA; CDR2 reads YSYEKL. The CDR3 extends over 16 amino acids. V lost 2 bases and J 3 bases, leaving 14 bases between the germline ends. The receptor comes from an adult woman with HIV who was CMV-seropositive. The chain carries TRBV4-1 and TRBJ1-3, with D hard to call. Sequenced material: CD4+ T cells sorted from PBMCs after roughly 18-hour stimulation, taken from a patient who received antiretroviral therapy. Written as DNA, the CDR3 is TGCGCCAGCAGCCAACCAAGACCGACTGGTGGAAACACCATATATTTT. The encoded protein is CASSQPRPTGGNTIYF.